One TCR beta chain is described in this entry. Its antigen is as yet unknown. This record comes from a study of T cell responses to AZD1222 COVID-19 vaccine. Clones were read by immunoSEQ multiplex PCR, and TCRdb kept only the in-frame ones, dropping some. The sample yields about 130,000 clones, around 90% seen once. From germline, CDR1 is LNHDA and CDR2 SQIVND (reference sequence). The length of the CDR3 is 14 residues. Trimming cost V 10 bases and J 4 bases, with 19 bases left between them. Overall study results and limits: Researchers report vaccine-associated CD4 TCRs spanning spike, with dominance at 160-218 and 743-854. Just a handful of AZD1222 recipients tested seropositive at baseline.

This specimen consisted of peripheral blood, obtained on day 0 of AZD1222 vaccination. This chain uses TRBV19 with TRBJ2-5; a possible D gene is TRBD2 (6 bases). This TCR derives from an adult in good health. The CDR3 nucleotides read TGTGCCACCTCCGGGGGAAGGGCGGCAGAGACCCAGTACTTC. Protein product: CATSGGRAAETQYF.